Presented here are 23 T cell receptor beta chains from one specimen sequenced in a study of blood T cell repertoires in COVID-19. Generated by immunoSEQ multiplex PCR, the TCRdb table keeps only in-frame clones and is missing some. The data show about 320,000 clones, about nine tenths seen once. The sequenced sample consisted of PBMCs or T cells enriched from blood (not recorded which). The receptors were gathered from a woman between 18 and 29 years old who had recovered from COVID-19.

The CDR3 region has the DNA TGCGCCAGCAGCCAAGATGTTGGGACAGACTCTGGAAACACCATATATTTT. Translation gives CASSQDVGTDSGNTIYF. The rearrangement uses TRBV4-3 and TRBJ1-3; 7 bases line up with TRBD1. Germline-derived CDR1 and CDR2 are LGHNA and YSLEER. This CDR3 comprises 17 residues. The V gene end was trimmed by 0 bases and the J gene end by 0 bases; junction bases not matched to a gene: 5.

In nucleotides, the CDR3 is TGTGCCAGCTGCCCGGCGGGAGACTCCTACAATGAGCAGTTCTTC. This gives the protein CASCPAGDSYNEQFF. J is TRBJ2-1 and V is TRBV9; the match to TRBD2 covers 7 bases. Germline V gene lookup returns CDR1 SGDLS and CDR2 YYNGEE. This CDR3 comprises 15 residues. With V trimmed by 7 bases and J by 0 bases, 7 bases remained unmatched.

The rearrangement links TRBV18 to TRBJ2-5, with D tentatively TRBD1 (5 bases). CDR1 and CDR2 from the germline V gene are KGHSH and LQKENI. The CDR3 covers 14 residues. The V and J ends lost 3 bases and 1 base respectively, with 9 bases between them. The CDR3: CASSPTGIQETQYF. The CDR3 DNA is TGTGCCAGCTCACCTACAGGCATCCAAGAGACCCAGTACTTC.

The chain is built from TRBV24-1 and TRBJ1-2; D unresolved. Per germline, CDR1 KGHDR and CDR2 SFDVKD. The CDR3 is 13 amino acids. V was shortened by 4 bases and J by 3 bases, with 8 bases between the two germline ends. The CDR3 DNA reads TGTGCCACCAGTGACCCAGGATACTATGGCTACACCTTC. Its translation is CATSDPGYYGYTF.

V is TRBV27 and J is TRBJ1-1, with D unresolved. This CDR3 is 13 amino acids long. Germline values: CDR1 MNHEY, CDR2 SMNVEV (reference sequence). Trimming took 3 bases from V and 6 from J, leaving 11 bases between them. This CDR3 reads CASSFTRDSEAFF. In DNA, the CDR3 is TGTGCCAGCAGTTTTACCCGGGATTCTGAAGCTTTCTTT.

The rearrangement uses TRBV6-5 and TRBJ1-6, with 8 positions matching TRBD1. Germline values: CDR1 MNHEY, CDR2 SVGAGI. The length of the CDR3 is 15 residues. The ends lost 0 bases at V and 14 bases at J; junction bases unmatched: 9. In DNA form, the CDR3 reads TGTGCCAGCAGTTACTCGACAGGGGTTGTCGAAGCCCTCCACTTT. Protein product: CASSYSTGVVEALHF.

This rearrangement joins TRBV19 to TRBJ1-1; 10 nucleotides match TRBD1. Germline V gene sequence: CDR1 LNHDA, CDR2 SQIVND (reference sequence). The CDR3 is 15 amino acids. V lost 5 bases, J lost 4 bases, and 7 bases stayed unmatched. CDR3 sequence: CASSWGQGSGTEAFF. CDR3 DNA sequence: TGTGCCAGTAGTTGGGGACAGGGGAGCGGCACTGAAGCTTTCTTT.

This chain connects TRBV5-5 to TRBJ2-1, with 9 nucleotides matching TRBD1. V was pared by 3 bases and J by 5 bases, with 6 bases of the junction left unmatched. The CDR3 is 15 amino acids. In germline, CDR1 is SGHKS, CDR2 YYEKEE (reference sequence). Written as DNA, the CDR3 is TGTGCCAGCAGCTGGAGAGGACAGGGGAACAATGAGCAGTTCTTC. It codes for CASSWRGQGNNEQFF.

The chain's CDR3 is CASKWGLAGGGEQFF. The DNA for the CDR3 is TGTGCCAGTAAATGGGGACTAGCGGGAGGTGGGGAGCAGTTCTTC. V and J are TRBV19 and TRBJ2-1; 15 nucleotides line up with TRBD2. Germline V gene sequence: CDR1 LNHDA, CDR2 SQIVND (reference sequence). The CDR3 consists of 15 residues. After removal of 7 bases from V and 10 bases from J, the junction contained 8 bases not matched to a gene. The variable domain in full, completed from reference TRBV19 and TRBJ2-1, reads DGGITQSPKYLFRKEGQNVTLSCEQNLNHDAMYWYRQDPGQGLRLIYYSQIVNDFQKGDIAEGYSVSREKKESFPLTVTSAQKNPTAFYLCASKWGLAGGGEQFFGPGTRLTVL.

V and J are TRBV25-1 and TRBJ2-7, with D possibly being TRBD2 (5 bases). Germline V CDR1 and CDR2: MGHDK, SYGVNS. The length of the CDR3 is 12 residues. Trimming shortened V by 5 bases and J by 7 bases, and 12 bases separated the two germline ends. The chain's CDR3 is CASSLTTREQYF. The CDR3 nucleotides read TGTGCCAGCAGTCTGACTACCAGAGAGCAGTACTTC.

This chain connects TRBV6-5 to TRBJ1-2, with 7 bases that match TRBD1. CDR1 and CDR2 from the germline V gene are MNHEY and SVGAGI. With 8 bases clipped from V and 2 bases from J, the junction kept 8 bases outside the gene matches. The CDR3 spans 14 residues. The CDR3 nucleotides are TGTGCCAGCGCATGGGACAGTTCGAACTATGGCTACACCTTC. Amino acids: CASAWDSSNYGYTF.

This chain links TRBV14 with TRBJ2-3; 10 bases fit TRBD2. The V and J ends lost 0 bases and 4 bases, in that order; junction bases with no gene match: 10. The CDR3 covers 18 residues. CDR1 and CDR2 (germline): SGHDN, FVKESK. The CDR3 sequence: CASSQDYASGGLADTQYF. The CDR3, as DNA: TGTGCCAGCAGCCAAGATTATGCTAGCGGGGGTCTAGCAGATACGCAGTATTTT.

The chain joins TRBV28 to TRBJ1-5, with a possible D match to TRBD1 (6 bases). The length of the CDR3 is 16 residues. Germline CDR1 and CDR2: MDHEN and SYDVKM. Trimming cost V 6 bases and J 4 bases, with 19 bases left between them. In nucleotides, the CDR3 is TGTGCCAGCAGACCCCCCGGGACACTTACGAATCAGCCCCAGCATTTT. This encodes CASRPPGTLTNQPQHF.

The chain carries TRBV13 and TRBJ1-2, with 8 bases aligning to TRBD1. The V segment lost 6 bases and the J segment 2 bases; nucleotides outside the gene matches: 5. The CDR3 loop spans 14 amino acids. CDR1 is PRHDT and CDR2 is FYEKMQ in the germline V gene (reference sequence). The CDR3 DNA reads TGTGCCAGCAGTTTGGACAGGGAGAACTATGGCTACACCTTC. It specifies CASSLDRENYGYTF.

The chain is built from TRBV14 and TRBJ1-4; D is perhaps TRBD1 (5 bases). This CDR3 comprises 15 residues. Germline lookup yields CDR1 SGHDN and CDR2 FVKESK. The V end was cut by 5 bases, the J end by 6 bases, with 16 bases between. The CDR3 reads CASSFAGGTDEKLFF. CDR3 DNA: TGTGCCAGCAGCTTCGCCGGGGGTACTGATGAAAAACTGTTTTTT.

The chain has TRBV3-1 (or the pseudogene TRBV3-2) and TRBJ1-2, with D hard to call. The CDR3 totals 13 residues. From germline, CDR1 is LGHDT and CDR2 YNNKEL (reference sequence). V lost 1 base and J lost 7, with 10 bases in between. For the CDR3, the DNA is TGTGCCAGCAGCCAAGGGAGAGGTGCTGGCTACACCTTC. This codes for CASSQGRGAGYTF.

This clone appeared a single time. This sequence joins TRBV7-9 and TRBJ1-1; D is unresolved. The CDR3 is 13 amino acids. The V and J ends lost 0 bases and 4 bases respectively, with 6 bases between them. Germline V gene sequence: CDR1 SEHNR, CDR2 FQNEAQ (reference sequence). DNA for the CDR3: TGTGCCAGCAGCTTAGCCGGGGTCACTGAAGCTTTCTTT. Translation: CASSLAGVTEAFF.

The CDR3 DNA reads TGTGCCATCAGTGGGCCGGGACAGATTAACTATGGCTACACCTTC. Encoded protein: CAISGPGQINYGYTF. The genes are TRBV10-3 and TRBJ1-2, with TRBD1 matching over 7 bases. After removal of 4 bases from V and 1 base from J, the junction contained 6 bases not matched to a gene. The CDR3 is 15 amino acids. From germline, CDR1 is ENHRY and CDR2 SYGVKD.

The V gene is TRBV11-2, the J gene TRBJ2-7; D is uncertain. Deletions cut 0 bases from V and 2 bases from J, with 8 bases between. The length of the CDR3 is 14 residues. Germline assignment: CDR1 SGHAT and CDR2 FQNNGV. CDR3: CASSLDLYTYEQYF. The CDR3, as DNA: TGTGCCAGCAGCTTAGATCTCTATACCTACGAGCAGTACTTC.

The genes are TRBV7-6 and TRBJ1-1; D remains ambiguous. Germline lookup yields CDR1 SGHVS and CDR2 FNYEAQ. This CDR3 is built from 16 residues. V was trimmed by 0 bases and J by 0 bases, leaving 11 bases between them. CDR3 amino acids: CASSLAGRQLNTEAFF. DNA for the CDR3: TGTGCCAGCAGCTTAGCGGGGAGACAACTGAACACTGAAGCTTTCTTT.

Of note for this clone: This specimen includes other DNA sequences encoding the same CDR3. The V gene is TRBV7-2, the J gene TRBJ2-7, with TRBD1 identical over 11 bases. V trimming: 5 bases; J trimming: 4 bases; junction bases outside the gene matches: 1. Looked up from germline, CDR1 is SGHTA and CDR2 is FQGNSA. The CDR3 covers 13 residues. The CDR3 here is CASSRDRGYEQYF. The DNA for the CDR3 is TGTGCCAGCAGCCGGGACAGGGGGTACGAGCAGTACTTC. Complete variable domain (other parts from reference TRBV7-2 and TRBJ2-7): GAGVSQSPSNKVTEKGKDVELRCDPISGHTALYWYRQSLGQGLEFLIYFQGNSAPDKSGLPSDRFSAERTGGSVSTLTIQRTQQEDSAVYLCASSRDRGYEQYFGPGTRLTVT.

In this sample, this clone turned up a few times. This rearrangement joins TRBV9 to TRBJ2-1; D gene uncertain. V gave up 7 bases and J gave up 5 bases, with 4 bases separating them. This CDR3 region has 10 residues. The germline gives CDR1 SGDLS, CDR2 YYNGEE. CDR3 bases: TGTGCCAGCCGGGACAATGAGCAGTTCTTC. Translating it yields CASRDNEQFF.

The chain links TRBV28 to TRBJ1-4; 9 nucleotides match TRBD1. Per the germline V gene, CDR1 is MDHEN and CDR2 is SYDVKM. The CDR3 covers 17 residues. With 2 bases clipped from V and 8 bases from J, the junction kept 12 bases outside the gene matches. CDR3 residues: CASSLVGTGIRREKLFF. As DNA, the CDR3 is TGTGCCAGCAGTTTAGTCGGGACAGGGATTCGACGGGAAAAACTGTTTTTT.